This T cell receptor beta chain appears in the sequencing data of a study of CD4 T cells in relation to SARS-CoV-2 and coronaviruses. CDR3 length: 17 amino acids. Germline trimming cut 0 bases from V and 5 bases from J; bases unmatched to any gene: 13. From germline, CDR1 is LGHDT and CDR2 YNNKEL (reference sequence). CD4+ T cells from unexposed donors were obtained before the COVID-19 pandemic (2011-2018). Isolation of CD4+ T cells took place after about 10 days in culture. Data came from immunoSEQ multiplex PCR; TCRdb stores just in-frame clones and leaves some out. This sample has almost 30,000 clones, with roughly 72% found just once. A note on this clone: Its antigen is undetermined.

Study outcomes and limitations: SARS-CoV-2-driven expansion was significantly weaker in crossreactive than monoreactive clones.

The V and J genes are TRBV3-1 (or the pseudogene TRBV3-2) and TRBJ2-7; 7 bases agree with TRBD2. The sequence came from a human donor in good health. Source material: CD4+ T cells from PBMCs, cultured in vitro. The CDR3 sequence is CASSQDLIAAGDHEQYF. The CDR3 DNA reads TGTGCCAGCAGCCAAGATCTAATCGCGGCGGGAGATCACGAGCAGTACTTC.